Listed below are T cell receptor beta chains from one sample, sequenced in a study of T cell responses to AZD1222 COVID-19 vaccine. Generated by immunoSEQ multiplex PCR, the TCRdb table keeps only in-frame clones and is missing some. Of approximately 90,000 clones in the sample, roughly nine tenths were seen once. Source: peripheral blood, taken on day 0 of AZD1222 vaccination. The origin of the receptors is an adult in good health. The CDR3 runs from the conserved cysteine through the conserved F or W. D genes are given only for firm matches. Size tells how often a clone was seen (once, few, many) or the class of an expanded clone, and some rows leave it out.

abundance | j_gene | d_gene | v_gene | CDR3aa | CDR3nt
- | TRBJ1-1 | - | TRBV3-1/TRBV3-2 | CASSQAGRTMNTEAFF | TGTGCCAGCAGCCAAGCAGGGAGAACCATGAACACTGAAGCTTTCTTT
once | TRBJ2-7 | - | TRBV6-1 | CASSESLGRPYEQYF | TGTGCCAGCAGTGAATCGTTAGGGCGACCCTACGAGCAGTACTTC
- | TRBJ2-3 | TRBD2 | TRBV6-5 | CASSLLAGGPDTQYF | TGTGCCAGCAGCCTACTAGCGGGGGGGCCAGATACGCAGTATTTT
few | TRBJ2-2 | TRBD1 | TRBV7-2 | CASSLALGTGRHTGELFF | TGTGCCAGCAGCTTAGCCTTAGGGACAGGGCGGCACACCGGGGAGCTGTTTTTT
- | TRBJ1-2 | - | TRBV4-2 | CASSQVGNYGYTF | TGTGCCAGCAGCCAAGTAGGCAACTATGGCTACACCTTC
- | TRBJ2-1 | - | TRBV5-1 | CASSLTGPFSYNEQFF | TGCGCCAGCAGCTTGACAGGGCCGTTCTCCTACAATGAGCAGTTCTTC
- | TRBJ1-2 | - | TRBV30 | CAWSPAGFGYTF | TGTGCCTGGAGTCCCGCAGGGTTTGGCTACACCTTC
- | TRBJ1-1 | - | TRBV7-2 | CASSLASPRTGAFF | TGTGCCAGCAGCTTAGCGTCACCTCGCACGGGAGCTTTCTTT
once | TRBJ2-1 | TRBD2 | TRBV6-4 | CASSDSGQSGARGEQFF | TGTGCCAGCAGTGACTCGGGCCAAAGCGGGGCACGGGGTGAGCAGTTCTTC
- | TRBJ1-5 | TRBD1 | TRBV5-1 | CASSATGDSNQPQHF | TGCGCCAGCAGCGCAACAGGGGATAGCAATCAGCCCCAGCATTTT
once | TRBJ2-7 | - | TRBV7-3 | CASSLSGQEQYF | TGTGCCAGCAGCCTCTCTGGACAGGAGCAGTACTTC
few | TRBJ1-4 | - | TRBV2 | CASSVGSATNEKLFF | TGTGCCAGCAGTGTCGGGTCAGCAACTAATGAAAAACTGTTTTTT
- | TRBJ2-3 | - | TRBV13 | CASSLQLAAPYTQYF | TGTGCCAGCAGCTTACAACTAGCAGCTCCTTATACGCAGTATTTT
once | TRBJ1-2 | TRBD1 | TRBV15 | CATKAGQNYGYTF | TGTGCCACCAAGGCGGGACAGAACTATGGCTACACCTTC
- | TRBJ2-6 | - | TRBV18 | CASSSGGGLPGSGANVLTF | TGTGCCAGCTCATCTGGGGGGGGCCTCCCCGGATCTGGGGCCAACGTCCTGACTTTC
- | TRBJ2-3 | - | TRBV7-9 | CASSRSGQRTDTQYF | TGTGCCAGCAGCCGTTCCGGACAGCGCACAGATACGCAGTATTTT
once | TRBJ2-7 | - | TRBV2 | CASRSGRSYEQYF | TGTGCCAGCAGGTCGGGACGGAGCTACGAGCAGTACTTC
- | TRBJ1-1 | - | TRBV7-2 | CASSLGIGGTEAFF | TGTGCCAGCAGCTTAGGTATTGGGGGAACTGAAGCTTTCTTT
- | TRBJ1-1 | - | TRBV3-1/TRBV3-2 | CASSQGYGQRVTEAFF | TGTGCCAGCAGCCAAGGATACGGGCAGAGAGTCACTGAAGCTTTCTTT
- | TRBJ1-3 | TRBD1 | TRBV25-1 | CASSEGAGGHSGNTIYF | TGTGCCAGCAGTGAAGGAGCAGGGGGCCACTCTGGAAACACCATATATTTT
- | TRBJ2-1 | TRBD1 | TRBV7-3 | CASSFEVGQGIHEQFF | TGTGCCAGCAGCTTTGAAGTGGGACAGGGGATCCATGAGCAGTTCTTC
few | TRBJ1-2 | TRBD1 | TRBV7-8 | CASSPGQNYGYTF | TGTGCCAGCAGCCCGGGACAGAACTATGGCTACACCTTC
few | TRBJ1-1 | - | TRBV5-5 | CASSSRGTNEAFF | TGTGCCAGCAGCTCGCGCGGCACCAATGAAGCTTTCTTT
- | TRBJ1-5 | - | TRBV6-5 | CASSDISNQPQHF | TGTGCCAGTTCTGACATTAGCAATCAGCCCCAGCATTTT
- | TRBJ2-7 | TRBD2 | TRBV19 | CASSIGTSGSYEQYF | TGTGCCAGTAGTATTGGGACTAGCGGATCCTACGAGCAGTACTTC
once | TRBJ2-7 | TRBD2 | TRBV7-8 | CASSPRTSGSYEQYF | TGTGCCAGCAGCCCTAGGACTAGCGGCTCCTACGAGCAGTACTTC
- | TRBJ1-5 | - | TRBV7-9 | CASSLAGLGRPQHF | TGTGCCAGCAGCTTAGCCGGACTAGGGAGGCCCCAGCATTTT
once | TRBJ1-6 | TRBD1 | TRBV9 | CASSAGQGSSPLHF | TGTGCCAGCAGCGCAGGACAGGGGAGCTCACCCCTCCACTTT
- | TRBJ1-2 | - | TRBV4-1 | CASSPSREDGYTF | TGCGCCAGCAGCCCATCCAGGGAAGACGGCTACACCTTC
once | TRBJ1-5 | - | TRBV7-2 | CASSLRHGNQPQHF | TGTGCCAGCAGCTTAAGGCACGGCAATCAGCCCCAGCATTTT
- | TRBJ1-2 | - | TRBV27 | CASRSSMDYGYTF | TGTGCCAGCAGATCCTCCATGGACTATGGCTACACCTTC
- | TRBJ1-5 | - | TRBV18 | CASSPDGSHQPQHF | TGTGCCAGCTCACCGGACGGGTCCCATCAGCCCCAGCATTTT
- | TRBJ2-7 | TRBD2 | TRBV5-6 | CASSSGTTPYGEQYF | TGTGCCAGCAGCTCCGGGACTACCCCTTATGGCGAGCAGTACTTC
- | TRBJ1-6 | - | TRBV6-6 | CASRPRDTHNSPLHF | TGTGCCAGCAGACCTCGGGACACCCATAATTCACCCCTCCACTTT
- | TRBJ2-5 | TRBD1 | TRBV19 | CASSADRGAVFRGETQYF | TGTGCCAGTAGTGCCGACAGGGGTGCTGTCTTTCGGGGAGAGACCCAGTACTTC
- | TRBJ2-7 | TRBD2 | TRBV6-5 | CASSAGTSGPYEQYF | TGTGCCAGCAGCGCCGGGACTAGCGGTCCCTACGAGCAGTACTTC
- | TRBJ2-7 | TRBD2 | TRBV19 | CASSSLKGLAGSYEQYF | TGTGCCAGTAGTTCTCTCAAGGGACTAGCGGGTAGCTACGAGCAGTACTTC
- | TRBJ2-2 | - | TRBV5-1 | CASRTGAVNTGELFF | TGCGCCAGCCGAACCGGGGCTGTCAACACCGGGGAGCTGTTTTTT
- | TRBJ1-2 | TRBD1 | TRBV7-3 | CASSNGQGPYGYTF | TGTGCCAGCAGCAACGGACAGGGGCCTTATGGCTACACCTTC
- | TRBJ2-7 | - | TRBV7-8 | CASSRAPSYEQYF | TGTGCCAGCAGCCGGGCACCTTCCTACGAGCAGTACTTC
- | TRBJ2-7 | - | TRBV7-9 | CASSFLSGTSYEQYF | TGTGCCAGCAGCTTCCTTTCGGGGACCTCCTACGAGCAGTACTTC
- | TRBJ2-2 | - | TRBV7-9 | CASRPRAGASTGELFF | TGTGCCAGCAGACCCAGGGCAGGGGCATCCACCGGGGAGCTGTTTTTT
- | TRBJ2-3 | - | TRBV12-3/TRBV12-4 | CASSPGGTDTQYF | TGTGCCAGCAGTCCAGGGGGCACAGATACGCAGTATTTT
- | TRBJ1-5 | TRBD1 | TRBV6-5 | CASSLSTGLNQPQHF | TGTGCCAGCAGTCTTTCGACAGGGCTCAATCAGCCCCAGCATTTT
- | TRBJ1-2 | - | TRBV14 | CASSQALSGPKYGYTF | TGTGCCAGCAGCCAAGCGTTATCCGGCCCCAAATATGGCTACACCTTC
- | TRBJ2-3 | TRBD1 | TRBV10-1 | CANLIFQGAPSTDTQYF | TGCGCCAACCTAATCTTCCAGGGGGCGCCGAGCACAGATACGCAGTATTTT
few | TRBJ1-3 | - | TRBV28 | CASSSQGNGNTIYF | TGTGCCAGCAGTTCCCAGGGAAATGGAAACACCATATATTTT